Below, one T cell receptor beta chain is given with its context. Libraries were prepared by immunoSEQ multiplex PCR; TCRdb keeps only in-frame clonotypes and omits some of them. The sample has some 2.1 million clones; 85% to 95% are singletons. The data were obtained in a study of shared clonotypes between healthy human individuals. The CDR3 spans 14 residues. With 4 bases removed from V and 3 bases from J, the gap between germline ends came to 14 bases. Germline assignment: CDR1 SGHNT and CDR2 YYREEE (reference sequence). Naive CD8 cells lacked CD45RO and underwent positive selection for CCR7, leaving out terminally differentiated effector memory CD45RA+ cells.

The rearrangement links TRBV5-4 to TRBJ2-7; TRBD1 is a possible D gene (5 bases). The sample taken for sequencing was naive CD8+ T cells sorted from blood. The TCR was taken from a man between 18 and 35 years old in good health. This chain's CDR3 is CASSADAGYYEQYF. In DNA form, the CDR3 reads TGTGCCAGCAGCGCGGATGCAGGGTACTACGAGCAGTACTTC.